This TCR beta chain is drawn from a study of blood T cell repertoires in COVID-19. Study in general: Researchers got acute and convalescent COVID-19 samples from the United States, Italy and Spain. PBMCs, B-cell-depleted T cells, or T cells provided the cDNA or gDNA that made up the material.

As handled by the study authors: For nucleated cells, counts were estimated from reference gene primer amplification. Sequencing used immunoSEQ multiplex PCR; TCRdb keeps in-frame clones, though not all of them. V and J calls and clone size are copied from that table; D and trimming were computed from the DNA. Seen here are a few hundred thousand clones, 70% to 90% observed once, and the top ten hold approximately 11%. In its sample, this clone was seen a few times. This CDR3 is built from 13 residues. V was pared by 3 bases and J by 3 bases, with 9 bases between. Germline V gene data show CDR1 as SGDLS and CDR2 as YYNGEE.

The sequence was collected from a woman in her sixties or seventies with acute or convalescent COVID-19. Input material: peripheral blood. V and J are TRBV9 and TRBJ1-2; the D gene is possibly TRBD1 (5 bases). CDR3 in amino acids: CASSAGVHYGYTF. The DNA of the CDR3 is TGTGCCAGCAGCGCGGGGGTCCACTATGGCTACACCTTC.